Listed below are T cell receptor beta chains from one sample, sequenced in a study of blood T cell dynamics during melanoma immunotherapy. Produced via immunoSEQ multiplex PCR; TCRdb's table is partial and in-frame only. The sample yields roughly 7,000 clones, 80% to 85% seen once. The specimen comprised blood, sampled from a patient treated with checkpoint blockade. The source of these receptors is a human donor with melanoma. Some clones in this sample may be carry-over from other donors' samples. Both conserved end residues are part of each CDR3. D genes are given only for firm matches. Some rows mark clone size as missing; the rest say once, few, many or name a class of expanded clone.

TGCGCCAGCAGCCAAGTGAAACTAGCGGGGGCCGGGGAGCTGTTTTTT,CASSQVKLAGAGELFF,TRBJ2-2,TRBV4-1,.,TRBD2
TGCGCCAGCAGCTCAGTGCCTAGCGGGGGCCAAGAGACCCAGTACTTC,CASSSVPSGGQETQYF,TRBJ2-5,TRBV5-1,.,TRBD2
TGTGCCAGCAGTGTTGGGACAGGATTACCCACAGATACGCAGTATTTT,CASSVGTGLPTDTQYF,TRBJ2-3,TRBV25-1,.,TRBD1
TGTGCCAGCAGTCTAGACTGGCTATCCACCGGGGAGCTGTTTTTT,CASSLDWLSTGELFF,TRBJ2-2,TRBV6-4,.,.
TGTGCCTCCACCGGGACAGGGGGCCCTGGGGCCAACGTCCTGACTTTC,CASTGTGGPGANVLTF,TRBJ2-6,TRBV30,.,TRBD1
TGTGCCAGTAGTCCCTACGACGCGTCCTCTGGAAACACCATATATTTT,CASSPYDASSGNTIYF,TRBJ1-3,TRBV19,.,.
TGTGCCTGGAGTGTGACGGGGTCGCGGGCCAATGAGCAGTTCTTC,CAWSVTGSRANEQFF,TRBJ2-1,TRBV30,once,.
TGTGCCAGTAGTGATCCGGGACAGGGGATACAAGCGACCCAGTACTTC,CASSDPGQGIQATQYF,TRBJ2-5,TRBV19,.,TRBD1
TGTGCCAGTAGTGCGACGGGGAACACAGATACGCAGTATTTT,CASSATGNTDTQYF,TRBJ2-3,TRBV19,.,.
TGTGCCAGCAGCCAGATCGACCGGGACTTACCCTACAATGAGCAGTTCTTC,CASSQIDRDLPYNEQFF,TRBJ2-1,TRBV11-2,.,.
TGTGCCAGCAGCCTCCAATTACTAGCGGGGGGGCCCGGTGAGCAGTTCTTC,CASSLQLLAGGPGEQFF,TRBJ2-1,TRBV7-6,medium-sized,TRBD2
TGTGCCAGCAGTTTTGCGACTAGCGGTACAGGGGGAGAGACCCAGTACTTC,CASSFATSGTGGETQYF,TRBJ2-5,TRBV28,.,.
TGTGCCAGCAGCCCCTCGGTAGGAGAGACCCAGTACTTC,CASSPSVGETQYF,TRBJ2-5,TRBV11-3,.,.
TGCGCCAGCAAATCCAACCCTAGCGGGTCCCCCTCGGAGCAGTTCTTC,CASKSNPSGSPSEQFF,TRBJ2-1,TRBV10-2,.,TRBD2
TGTGCCAGCAGTTACGGGACGGCGAGCTACGAGCAGTACTTC,CASSYGTASYEQYF,TRBJ2-7,TRBV6-5,.,.
TGTGCCAGCAGGTACCCCGAAGAGACCCAGTACTTC,CASRYPEETQYF,TRBJ2-5,TRBV6-6,.,.
TGTGCCAGCAGCGTCGAGGGTAGGCATAGAGGCTACACCTTC,CASSVEGRHRGYTF,TRBJ1-2,TRBV7-9,.,.
TGTGCCAGCCTTGGACAGGGATCCACTGAAGCTTTCTTT,CASLGQGSTEAFF,TRBJ1-1,TRBV5-4,.,TRBD1
TGCGCCAGCAGCCAAGATCAAGCCATCGGGGAGATCGAAGCTTTCTTT,CASSQDQAIGEIEAFF,TRBJ1-1,TRBV4-1,.,.
TGTGCCAGCAGTGAAGGACCAAGCCTCGAGCAGTACTTC,CASSEGPSLEQYF,TRBJ2-7,TRBV6-1,.,.
TGTGCCAGCAGTGGGAGAGGGCTAGCGGCTTCCACGGAGACCCAGTACTTC,CASSGRGLAASTETQYF,TRBJ2-5,TRBV2,.,TRBD2
TGTGCCAGCAGCGTGTCGACTTACAATGAGCAGTTCTTC,CASSVSTYNEQFF,TRBJ2-1,TRBV9,.,.
TGTGCCAGCAGCTTAACGCTAGCAGGGTACTACGAGCAGTACTTC,CASSLTLAGYYEQYF,TRBJ2-7,TRBV7-2,.,.
TGTGCCAGCGTAGGCGGGACTAGCACAGATACGCAGTATTTT,CASVGGTSTDTQYF,TRBJ2-3,TRBV25-1,.,.
TGTGCCAGCAGCTTAGGCGGGACAGGGGACACAGATACGCAGTATTTT,CASSLGGTGDTDTQYF,TRBJ2-3,TRBV7-8,.,TRBD1
TGTGCCAGCAGCTTAGATTGGGGGGGGGCCTCGGGGGAGACCCAGTACTTC,CASSLDWGGASGETQYF,TRBJ2-5,TRBV7-2,.,.
TGTGCCAGCAGCTTGCGCCTTGGGCCGAGGGACACTGAAGCTTTCTTT,CASSLRLGPRDTEAFF,TRBJ1-1,TRBV5-4,.,.
TGCAGCGCTGGACAGGGATTTGGAAACACCATATATTTT,CSAGQGFGNTIYF,TRBJ1-3,TRBV29-1,.,TRBD1
TGTGCCAGCATCCCTGATCCGGGCGGAAAACTGTTTTTT,CASIPDPGGKLFF,TRBJ1-4,TRBV6-1,.,.
TGTGCCTGCTCCAACAGGGGTGGGCAGCCCCAGCATTTT,CACSNRGGQPQHF,TRBJ1-5,TRBV30,.,TRBD1
TGTGCCAGCAGTTTGGTTCGGGGACGCTACAATGAGCAGTTCTTC,CASSLVRGRYNEQFF,TRBJ2-1,TRBV28,once,.
TGTGCCAGTAGTATAGGTCCGGGCGGGGGCACAGATACGCAGTATTTT,CASSIGPGGGTDTQYF,TRBJ2-3,TRBV19,.,.
TGTGCCAGTAGTCGACAGGGGGCCTCCTACGAGCAGTACTTC,CASSRQGASYEQYF,TRBJ2-7,TRBV19,.,TRBD1
TGTGCCAGCAGCGTGGACAGGGTCGCTGAAGCTTTCTTT,CASSVDRVAEAFF,TRBJ1-1,TRBV5-4,few,TRBD1
TGCGCCAGCAGCCCAACGACAGGCGGATATAATTCACCCCTCCACTTT,CASSPTTGGYNSPLHF,TRBJ1-6,TRBV5-1,.,.
TGTGCCAGCAGCTTAATCGACTATGGCTACACCTTC,CASSLIDYGYTF,TRBJ1-2,TRBV7-9,.,.
TGTGCCAGCAGCGTACGGCCCTCCGGAGATACGCAGTATTTT,CASSVRPSGDTQYF,TRBJ2-3,TRBV9,.,.
TGTGCCAGCTCACCCTCCGTTACTAGCGGCGATACGCAGTATTTT,CASSPSVTSGDTQYF,TRBJ2-3,TRBV18,.,TRBD2
TGTGCCAGCAGCGAGACAGGGGCAGACCCCTATAATTCACCCCTCCACTTT,CASSETGADPYNSPLHF,TRBJ1-6,TRBV9,.,TRBD1
TGTGCCAGCAGTTACTCCCTCGGCGCGGATTCAGATACGCAGTATTTT,CASSYSLGADSDTQYF,TRBJ2-3,TRBV6-5,.,.
TGTGCCAGCAGCGGGCTAGCGGGGGGGCCTGACGAGCAGTACTTC,CASSGLAGGPDEQYF,TRBJ2-7,TRBV14,.,TRBD2
TGCGCCAGCAGCCAGGGACAGGGCCGGCAAGAGACCCAGTACTTC,CASSQGQGRQETQYF,TRBJ2-5,TRBV5-1,.,TRBD1
TGCGCCAGCAGCTCGGCTACAGGGGCCTCTGGGGCCAACGTCCTGACTTTC,CASSSATGASGANVLTF,TRBJ2-6,TRBV5-1,few,TRBD1
TGTGCCAGCAGTTACTCGACTCGAGGACCTCCTCTCGAGCAGTACTTC,CASSYSTRGPPLEQYF,TRBJ2-7,TRBV6-5,.,.
TGTGCCAGCAAGCCAGGGGGGGGACAGGCTTTTGACGAGCAGTACTTC,CASKPGGGQAFDEQYF,TRBJ2-7,TRBV6-6,.,.
TGTGCCAGCCTCCTTCCGACAGGGGGCAACAATGAGCAGTTCTTC,CASLLPTGGNNEQFF,TRBJ2-1,TRBV6-1,.,TRBD1
TGTGCCAGCTCACCTGTCCCGGGACAGAGCTCCTACAATGAGCAGTTCTTC,CASSPVPGQSSYNEQFF,TRBJ2-1,TRBV18,.,TRBD1
TGTGCCAGCAGTTACGACCAATCGAACACCGGGGAGCTGTTTTTT,CASSYDQSNTGELFF,TRBJ2-2,TRBV6-5,.,.
TGCAGCGTTGGGTCAGCCAATCAGCCCCAGCATTTT,CSVGSANQPQHF,TRBJ1-5,TRBV29-1,.,.
TGCGCCAGCAGCCCGACAGGGGGCGACGGCGAAGCTTTCTTT,CASSPTGGDGEAFF,TRBJ1-1,TRBV5-1,once,TRBD1
TGTGCCAGCAGTCGGACAGGGGGCATAGATTCACCCCTCCACTTT,CASSRTGGIDSPLHF,TRBJ1-6,TRBV6-5,.,TRBD1
TGCGCCAGCAGGGAGGCTCCCCCATCCTATGGCTACACCTTC,CASREAPPSYGYTF,TRBJ1-2,TRBV5-1,few,.
TGTGCCAGCAGTTTGGGGGTAGGGCAAGAGACCCAGTACTTC,CASSLGVGQETQYF,TRBJ2-5,TRBV28,.,.
TGTGCCTGGAGTGTACGAGGGACAGGGGGAAATGAGCAGTTCTTC,CAWSVRGTGGNEQFF,TRBJ2-1,TRBV30,.,TRBD1
TGTGCCAGCAGCTTAGGGGACGGGGGAGCAGAGACCCAGTACTTC,CASSLGDGGAETQYF,TRBJ2-5,TRBV11-3,.,.
TGCAGCGTTGTTCGGACAGATGGCTATGGCTACACCTTC,CSVVRTDGYGYTF,TRBJ1-2,TRBV29-1,.,.
TGCGCCAGCAGCCAAGGCGGGGCTGGCTGGGAGACCCAGTACTTC,CASSQGGAGWETQYF,TRBJ2-5,TRBV4-1,.,.
TGTGCCAGGGAATTCCTGGACAGGCACTCGAACACTGAAGCTTTCTTT,CAREFLDRHSNTEAFF,TRBJ1-1,TRBV27,.,TRBD1
TGTGCCAGCAGTACTGGGACAGGGGTTGTCTACGAGCAGTACTTC,CASSTGTGVVYEQYF,TRBJ2-7,TRBV27,.,TRBD1